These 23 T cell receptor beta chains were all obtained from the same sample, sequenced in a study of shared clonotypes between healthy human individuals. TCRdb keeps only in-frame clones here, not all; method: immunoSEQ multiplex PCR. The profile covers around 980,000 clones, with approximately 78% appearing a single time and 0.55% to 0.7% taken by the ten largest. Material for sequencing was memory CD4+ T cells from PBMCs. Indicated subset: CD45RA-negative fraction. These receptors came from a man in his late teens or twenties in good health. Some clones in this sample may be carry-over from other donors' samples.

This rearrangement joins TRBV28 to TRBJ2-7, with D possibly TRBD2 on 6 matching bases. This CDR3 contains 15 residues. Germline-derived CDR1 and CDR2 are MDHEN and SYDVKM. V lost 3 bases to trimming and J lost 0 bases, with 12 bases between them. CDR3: CASSFGTRISYEQYF. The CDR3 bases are TGTGCCAGCAGTTTCGGGACTCGTATCTCCTACGAGCAGTACTTC.

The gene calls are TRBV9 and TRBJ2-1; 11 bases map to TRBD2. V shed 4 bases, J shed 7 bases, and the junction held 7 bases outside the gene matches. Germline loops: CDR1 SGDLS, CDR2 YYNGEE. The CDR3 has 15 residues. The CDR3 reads CASSPTSGTGNEQFF. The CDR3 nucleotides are TGTGCCAGCAGCCCGACTAGCGGGACAGGTAATGAGCAGTTCTTC.

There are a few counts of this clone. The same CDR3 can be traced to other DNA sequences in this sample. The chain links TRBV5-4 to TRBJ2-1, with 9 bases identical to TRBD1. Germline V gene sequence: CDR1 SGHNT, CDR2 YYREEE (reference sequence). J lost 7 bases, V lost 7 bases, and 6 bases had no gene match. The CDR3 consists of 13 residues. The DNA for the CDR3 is TGTGCCAGCCACCGGGACAGGGTAAATGAGCAGTTCTTC. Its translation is CASHRDRVNEQFF. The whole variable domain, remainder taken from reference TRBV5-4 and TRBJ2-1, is ETGVTQSPTHLIKTRGQQVTLRCSSQSGHNTVSWYQQALGQGPQFIFQYYREEENGRGNFPPRFSGLQFPNYSSELNVNALELDDSALYLCASHRDRVNEQFFGPGTRLTVL.

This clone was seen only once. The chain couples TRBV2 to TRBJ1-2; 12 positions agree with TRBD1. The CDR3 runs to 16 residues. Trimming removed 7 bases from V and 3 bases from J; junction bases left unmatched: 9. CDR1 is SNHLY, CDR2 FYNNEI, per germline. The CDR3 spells CASTPGQGAPDYGYTF. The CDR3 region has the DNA TGTGCCAGCACCCCGGGACAGGGGGCACCTGACTATGGCTACACCTTC.

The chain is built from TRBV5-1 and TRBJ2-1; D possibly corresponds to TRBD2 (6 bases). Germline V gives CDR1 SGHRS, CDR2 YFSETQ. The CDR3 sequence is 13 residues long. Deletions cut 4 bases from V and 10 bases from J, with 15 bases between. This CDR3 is CASSTEQGGEQFF. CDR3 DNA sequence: TGCGCCAGCAGCACAGAGCAAGGAGGGGAGCAGTTCTTC.

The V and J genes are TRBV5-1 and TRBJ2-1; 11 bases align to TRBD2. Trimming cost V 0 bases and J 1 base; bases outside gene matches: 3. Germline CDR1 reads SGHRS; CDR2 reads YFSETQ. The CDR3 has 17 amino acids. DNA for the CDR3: TGCGCCAGCAGCTTGGACGGGACTAGCGGTTCCTACAATGAGCAGTTCTTC. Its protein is CASSLDGTSGSYNEQFF.

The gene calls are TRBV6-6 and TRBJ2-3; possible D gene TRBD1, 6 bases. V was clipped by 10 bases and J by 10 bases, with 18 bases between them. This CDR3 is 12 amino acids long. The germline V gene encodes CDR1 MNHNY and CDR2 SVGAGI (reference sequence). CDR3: CAIAKQGAAQYF. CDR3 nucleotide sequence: TGTGCCATCGCCAAACAGGGAGCGGCGCAGTATTTT.

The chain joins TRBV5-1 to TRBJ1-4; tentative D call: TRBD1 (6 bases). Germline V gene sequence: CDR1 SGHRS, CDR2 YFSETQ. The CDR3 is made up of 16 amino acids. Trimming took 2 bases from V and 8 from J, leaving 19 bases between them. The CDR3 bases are TGCGCCAGCAGCTTACAGGGTGGTGTGGTAATGGAAAAACTGTTTTTT. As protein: CASSLQGGVVMEKLFF.

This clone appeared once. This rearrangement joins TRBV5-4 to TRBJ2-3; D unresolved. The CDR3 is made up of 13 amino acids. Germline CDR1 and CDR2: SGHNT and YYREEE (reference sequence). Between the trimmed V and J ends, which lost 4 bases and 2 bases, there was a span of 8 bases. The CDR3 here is CASSPYVTDTQYF. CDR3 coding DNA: TGTGCCAGCAGCCCTTACGTCACAGATACGCAGTATTTT.

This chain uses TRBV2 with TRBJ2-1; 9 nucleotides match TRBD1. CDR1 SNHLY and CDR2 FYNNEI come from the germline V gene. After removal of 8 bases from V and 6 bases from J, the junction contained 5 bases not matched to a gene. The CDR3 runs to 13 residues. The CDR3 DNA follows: TGTGCCAGCGGGACAGGGTTGGGCAATGAGCAGTTCTTC. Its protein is CASGTGLGNEQFF. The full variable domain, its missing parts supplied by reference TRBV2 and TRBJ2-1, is EPEVTQTPSHQVTQMGQEVILRCVPISNHLYFYWYRQILGQKVEFLVSFYNNEISEKSEIFDDQFSVERPDGSNFTLKIRSTKLEDSAMYFCASGTGLGNEQFFGPGTRLTVL.

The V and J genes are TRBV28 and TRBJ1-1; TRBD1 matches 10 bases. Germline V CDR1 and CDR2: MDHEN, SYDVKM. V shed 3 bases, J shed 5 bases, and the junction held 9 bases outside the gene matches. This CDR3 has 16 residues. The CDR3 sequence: CASSFLPGQGTTEAFF. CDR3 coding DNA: TGTGCCAGCAGTTTTCTCCCGGGACAGGGGACTACTGAAGCTTTCTTT.

CDR3 nucleotide sequence: TGTGCCAGCGGACGACTGGGCCCCGGGGGGAATGAGCAGTTCTTC. Its translation: CASGRLGPGGNEQFF. The V gene is TRBV6-5, the J gene TRBJ2-1; TRBD2 matches at 7 bases. CDR1 is MNHEY, CDR2 SVGAGI, per germline. The CDR3 runs 15 residues. Trimming at V came to 8 bases and at J to 7 bases, leaving 14 bases not matched to a gene.

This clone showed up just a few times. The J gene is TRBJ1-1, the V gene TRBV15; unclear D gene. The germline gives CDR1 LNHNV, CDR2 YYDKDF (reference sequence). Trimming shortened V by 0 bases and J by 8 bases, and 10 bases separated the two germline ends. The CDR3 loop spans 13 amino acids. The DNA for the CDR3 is TGTGCCACCAGCAGAGAGCCTCGGACGGAAGCTTTCTTT. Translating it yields CATSREPRTEAFF. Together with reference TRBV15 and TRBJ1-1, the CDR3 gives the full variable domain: DAMVIQNPRYQVTQFGKPVTLSCSQTLNHNVMYWYQQKSSQAPKLLFHYYDKDFNNEADTPDNFQSRRPNTSFCFLDIRSPGLGDTAMYLCATSREPRTEAFFGQGTRLTVV.

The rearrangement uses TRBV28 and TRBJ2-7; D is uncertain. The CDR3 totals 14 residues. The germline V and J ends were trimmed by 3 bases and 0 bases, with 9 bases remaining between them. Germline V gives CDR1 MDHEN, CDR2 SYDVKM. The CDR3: CASSLVSYSYEQYF. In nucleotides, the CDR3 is TGTGCCAGCAGTTTGGTCAGCTACTCCTACGAGCAGTACTTC.

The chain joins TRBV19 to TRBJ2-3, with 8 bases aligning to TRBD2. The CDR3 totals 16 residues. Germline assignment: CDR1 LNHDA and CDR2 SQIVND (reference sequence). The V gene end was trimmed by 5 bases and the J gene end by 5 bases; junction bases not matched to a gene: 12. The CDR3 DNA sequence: TGTGCCAGTAGTTTTCATCAGCGGGAGCTGGGAGATACGCAGTATTTT. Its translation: CASSFHQRELGDTQYF.

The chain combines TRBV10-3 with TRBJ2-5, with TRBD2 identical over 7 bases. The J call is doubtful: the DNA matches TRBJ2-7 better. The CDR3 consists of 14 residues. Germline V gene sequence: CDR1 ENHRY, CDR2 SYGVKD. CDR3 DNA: TGTGCCATCAGGGGGGGGATCCAGACCTACGAGCAGTACTTC. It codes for CAIRGGIQTYEQYF.

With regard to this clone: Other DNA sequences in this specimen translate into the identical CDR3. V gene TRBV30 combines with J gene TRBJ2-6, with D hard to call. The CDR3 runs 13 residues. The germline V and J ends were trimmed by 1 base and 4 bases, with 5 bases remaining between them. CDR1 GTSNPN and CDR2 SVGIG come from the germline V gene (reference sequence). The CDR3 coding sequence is TGTGCCTGGAGTGGGTCCGGGGCCAACGTCCTGACTTTC. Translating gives CAWSGSGANVLTF. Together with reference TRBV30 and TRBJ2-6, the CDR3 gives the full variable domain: SQTIHQWPATLVQPVGSPLSLECTVEGTSNPNLYWYRQAAGRGLQLLFYSVGIGQISSEVPQNLSASRPQDRQFILSSKKLLLSDSGFYLCAWSGSGANVLTFGAGSRLTVL.

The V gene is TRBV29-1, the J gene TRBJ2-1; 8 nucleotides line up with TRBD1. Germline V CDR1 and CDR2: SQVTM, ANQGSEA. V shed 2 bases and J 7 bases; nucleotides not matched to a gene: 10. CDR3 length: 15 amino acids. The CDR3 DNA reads TGCAGCGTTGAACCCGACAGGGGCGTAGCAAATGAGCAGTTCTTC. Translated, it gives CSVEPDRGVANEQFF.

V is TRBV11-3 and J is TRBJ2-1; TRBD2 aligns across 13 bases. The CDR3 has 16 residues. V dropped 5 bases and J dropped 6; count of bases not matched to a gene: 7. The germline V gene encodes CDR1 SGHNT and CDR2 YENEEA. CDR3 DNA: TGTGCCAGCAGCCCTACACTAGCGGGAGGGCTCAATGAGCAGTTCTTC. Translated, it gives CASSPTLAGGLNEQFF.

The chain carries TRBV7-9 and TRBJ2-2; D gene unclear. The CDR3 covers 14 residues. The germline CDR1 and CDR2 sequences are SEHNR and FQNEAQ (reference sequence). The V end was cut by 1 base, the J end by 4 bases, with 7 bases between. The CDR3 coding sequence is TGTGCCAGCAGCTTAGTAATTACCACCGGGGAGCTGTTTTTT. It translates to CASSLVITTGELFF.

The CDR3 is CASSSSGRLTDTQYF. CDR3 coding DNA: TGTGCCAGCAGTTCTAGCGGGAGACTCACAGATACGCAGTATTTT. The J gene is TRBJ2-3, the V gene TRBV28; 10 bases are a match to TRBD2. The CDR3 consists of 15 residues. The V and J ends lost 4 bases and 2 bases, in that order; junction bases with no gene match: 3. Per germline, CDR1 MDHEN and CDR2 SYDVKM.

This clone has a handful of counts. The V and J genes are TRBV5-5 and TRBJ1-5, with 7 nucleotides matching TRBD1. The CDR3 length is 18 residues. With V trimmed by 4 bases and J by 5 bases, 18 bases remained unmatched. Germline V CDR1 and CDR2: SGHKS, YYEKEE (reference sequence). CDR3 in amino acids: CASSLSSRAGGTDQPQHF. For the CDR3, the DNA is TGTGCCAGCAGCCTAAGTTCTCGCGCAGGGGGGACCGATCAGCCCCAGCATTTT.

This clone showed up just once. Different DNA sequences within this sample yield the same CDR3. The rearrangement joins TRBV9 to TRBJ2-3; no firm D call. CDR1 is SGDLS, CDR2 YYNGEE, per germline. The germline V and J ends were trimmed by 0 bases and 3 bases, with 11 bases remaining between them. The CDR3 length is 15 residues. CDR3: CASSVALARTDTQYF. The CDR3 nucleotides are TGTGCCAGCAGCGTAGCTTTGGCGCGGACAGATACGCAGTATTTT. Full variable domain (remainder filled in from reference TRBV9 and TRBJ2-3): DSGVTQTPKHLITATGQRVTLRCSPRSGDLSVYWYQQSLDQGLQFLIQYYNGEERAKGNILERFSAQQFPDLHSELNLSSLELGDSALYFCASSVALARTDTQYFGPGTRLTVL.